The present entry profiles one TCR beta chain with its context. The sample comes from a study of shared clonotypes between healthy human individuals. At the level of the study: A couple of women and a few men aged 18 to 49 made up the donors.

The data were produced by immunoSEQ multiplex PCR, yet TCRdb's version contains in-frame clones alone and is incomplete. The sample holds over a million clones, roughly 80% seen once. The CD4+ fraction was divided into a CD45RA+ naive subset and a CD45RA-negative memory subset. This receptor was taken from a young man in good health. The sequenced material came from memory CD4+ T cells sorted from blood. Subset denoted: CD45RA-negative fraction.

CDR3 nucleotide sequence: TGTGCCAGCATGACGGACGGGGGAAGAGCTTTCTTT. It yields the protein CASMTDGGRAFF. The V call is TRBV6-4, the J call TRBJ1-1, with a weak D call TRBD1 (5 bases). The germline gives CDR1 MRHNA, CDR2 SNTAGT. Trimming pared 7 bases from V and 10 bases from J, leaving 16 bases between. The CDR3 length is 12 residues.